One and the same sample provided the 26 T cell receptor beta chains below, sequenced in a study of blood T cell repertoires in COVID-19. Sequencing was performed with immunoSEQ multiplex PCR; in TCRdb, only in-frame clones are kept and a portion is missing. This table holds hundreds of thousands of clones, about 87% found once. Material for sequencing was PBMCs or T cells enriched from blood (not recorded which). The receptor source for this set is a woman between 18 and 29 years old who had recovered from COVID-19.

V and J are TRBV19 and TRBJ1-1; D is possibly TRBD1 (5 bases). The CDR3 loop spans 16 amino acids. V dropped 7 bases and J dropped 5 bases, with 23 bases sitting between them. Looked up from germline, CDR1 is LNHDA and CDR2 is SQIVND (reference sequence). The chain's CDR3 is CASNDRSPGRWTEAFF. The CDR3 coding sequence is TGTGCCAGTAACGATAGGTCCCCAGGGAGGTGGACTGAAGCTTTCTTT. The full variable domain, its missing parts supplied by reference TRBV19 and TRBJ1-1, is DGGITQSPKYLFRKEGQNVTLSCEQNLNHDAMYWYRQDPGQGLRLIYYSQIVNDFQKGDIAEGYSVSREKKESFPLTVTSAQKNPTAFYLCASNDRSPGRWTEAFFGQGTRLTVV.

The rearrangement uses TRBV15 and TRBJ1-5; D gene unclear. The CDR3 consists of 14 residues. CDR1 is LNHNV, CDR2 YYDKDF, per germline (reference sequence). The V end lost 3 bases, the J end lost 4 bases, and 10 bases lay between the germline ends. The CDR3 DNA is TGTGCCACCAGCAGCGACTACACGAATCAGCCCCAGCATTTT. Translation: CATSSDYTNQPQHF. Drawing the rest from reference TRBV15 and TRBJ1-5, the complete variable domain is DAMVIQNPRYQVTQFGKPVTLSCSQTLNHNVMYWYQQKSSQAPKLLFHYYDKDFNNEADTPDNFQSRRPNTSFCFLDIRSPGLGDTAMYLCATSSDYTNQPQHFGDGTRLSIL.

This clone was seen a handful of times. This rearrangement joins TRBV7-8 to TRBJ1-5; possibly TRBD1 for D (6 bases). The germline V gene has CDR1 SGHVS and CDR2 FQNEAQ. The CDR3 has 15 residues. V lost 1 base to trimming and J lost 7 bases, with 14 bases between them. Here the CDR3 DNA reads TGTGCCAGCAGCTTAGTGGCAGGGGCAGGCCAGCCCCAGCATTTT. Amino acid sequence: CASSLVAGAGQPQHF.

The rearrangement uses TRBV27 and TRBJ1-5; D remains unclear. Germline CDR1 is MNHEY and CDR2 is SMNVEV (reference sequence). The CDR3 consists of 17 residues. The V end was cut by 4 bases, the J end by 5 bases, with 21 bases between. The CDR3 DNA reads TGTGCCAGCAGTTCCCCCCCTGCCGACTCGATAGATCAGCCCCAGCATTTT. Encoded protein: CASSSPPADSIDQPQHF.

The chain uses TRBV4-2 and TRBJ1-4; weak D call: TRBD1 (5 bases). V shed 4 bases and J shed 4 bases, with 13 bases lying between them. There are 15 residues in the CDR3. The germline V gene has CDR1 LGHNA and CDR2 YNFKEQ. CDR3 in amino acids: CASSPGLGVNEKLFF. The DNA for the CDR3 is TGTGCCAGCAGCCCGGGACTGGGGGTTAATGAAAAACTGTTTTTT.

The chain carries TRBV7-2 and TRBJ2-7, with 10 nucleotides matching TRBD1. CDR3 size: 16 residues. The junction had 7 bases not matched to a gene; V was cut back by 1 base and J by 4 bases. Per the germline V gene, CDR1 is SGHTA and CDR2 is FQGNSA. The CDR3 nucleotides are TGTGCCAGCAGCTTAGTATCCTGGGACAGGGGTTACGAGCAGTACTTC. Protein product: CASSLVSWDRGYEQYF.

The chain uses TRBV4-1 and TRBJ2-5; the D gene is possibly TRBD2 (6 bases). CDR1 is MGHRA and CDR2 is YSYEKL in the germline V gene. The CDR3 has 15 residues. V lost 2 bases and J lost 5, with 15 bases in between. The DNA for the CDR3 is TGCGCCAGCAGCCAAATCGGCGGGACGGGGGAGACCCAGTACTTC. Translated, it gives CASSQIGGTGETQYF.

The gene calls are TRBV15 and TRBJ2-6, with D perhaps TRBD1 (5 bases). The CDR3 spans 15 residues. V was trimmed by 2 bases and J by 3 bases, leaving 8 bases between them. The germline V gene encodes CDR1 LNHNV and CDR2 YYDKDF (reference sequence). The CDR3 bases are TGTGCCACCAGCAGATCAGGGCTTGGGGCCAACGTCCTGACTTTC. Translation gives CATSRSGLGANVLTF.

This clone was seen a few times. The chain recombines TRBV28 with TRBJ1-5; no firm D call. Looked up from germline, CDR1 is MDHEN and CDR2 is SYDVKM. V was shortened by 3 bases and J by 5 bases, with 11 bases between the two germline ends. This CDR3 has 14 residues. CDR3 in amino acids: CASSLWQYYQPQHF. The CDR3 nucleotides are TGTGCCAGCAGTTTGTGGCAGTATTATCAGCCCCAGCATTTT. Filled out from reference TRBV28 and TRBJ1-5, the complete variable domain reads DVKVTQSSRYLVKRTGEKVFLECVQDMDHENMFWYRQDPGLGLRLIYFSYDVKMKEKGDIPEGYSVSREKKERFSLILESASTNQTSMYLCASSLWQYYQPQHFGDGTRLSIL.

The sample holds a few counts of this clone. V and J are TRBV25-1 and TRBJ2-7, with a weak D call TRBD2 (5 bases). Per germline, CDR1 MGHDK and CDR2 SYGVNS. Trimming removed 4 bases at V and 7 bases at J, with 11 bases between. The CDR3 sequence is 12 residues long. The CDR3 loop is CASSAGSWEQYF. Written as DNA, the CDR3 is TGTGCCAGCAGTGCGGGGTCTTGGGAGCAGTACTTC.

The chain carries TRBV6-2 or TRBV6-3 and TRBJ2-1, with TRBD2 identical over 11 bases. Germline values: CDR1 MNHEY, CDR2 SVGEGT. There are 18 residues in the CDR3. Unmatched junction bases numbered 9, after V lost 2 bases and J lost 3 bases. The CDR3 protein is CASSYTGTSGSYYNEQFF. In nucleotides, the CDR3 is TGTGCCAGCAGTTACACCGGGACTAGCGGATCCTACTACAATGAGCAGTTCTTC.

The gene calls are TRBV18 and TRBJ2-2; TRBD1 agrees at 11 bases. Germline V CDR1 and CDR2: KGHSH, LQKENI. The ends lost 6 bases at V and 4 bases at J; junction bases unmatched: 4. The CDR3 is made up of 15 amino acids. The CDR3 region has the DNA TGTGCCAGCTCGTCCGGGACAGGGGGCACCGGGGAGCTGTTTTTT. Protein sequence: CASSSGTGGTGELFF.

The chain joins TRBV15 to TRBJ1-6; 7 bases are shared with TRBD1. The CDR3 loop spans 15 amino acids. J lost 14 bases, V lost 0 bases, and 10 bases had no gene match. CDR1 and CDR2 from the germline V gene are LNHNV and YYDKDF (reference sequence). Here the CDR3 DNA reads TGTGCCACCAGCAGAGAAACAGGGGAAAATCCCGCCCTCCACTTT. Translating it yields CATSRETGENPALHF.

The DNA of the CDR3 is TGTGCCAGCACCTTCGGACACGGAAACACCATATATTTT. It translates to CASTFGHGNTIYF. This chain joins TRBV28 and TRBJ1-3, with D possibly TRBD1 on 5 matching bases. CDR1 and CDR2 (germline): MDHEN, SYDVKM. The CDR3 is 13 amino acids. Trimming left V 7 bases short and J 4 bases short, with 11 bases between.

The chain recombines TRBV27 with TRBJ2-5; maybe TRBD2 (7 bases). The CDR3 spans 15 residues. Germline CDR1 MNHEY, CDR2 SMNVEV (reference sequence). V was shortened by 3 bases and J by 7 bases, with 18 bases between the two germline ends. Here the CDR3 reads CASSFRGGLLGTQYF. CDR3 nucleotide sequence: TGTGCCAGCAGTTTTAGGGGGGGCCTCCTGGGGACCCAGTACTTC.

A note on this clone: The junction departs from the called germline gene at one end, perhaps through a read error. The CDR3 loop is CSAHRGQF. CDR3 nucleotides: TGCAGTGCCCACCGGGGACAGTTT. V usage is TRBV20-1 and J usage is TRBJ1-1; 7 bases match TRBD1. Per germline, CDR1 DFQATT and CDR2 SNEGSKA (reference sequence). CDR3 length: 8 residues.

The chain links TRBV2 to TRBJ1-1; a possible D gene is TRBD1 (6 bases). Germline-derived CDR1 and CDR2 are SNHLY and FYNNEI. The CDR3 extends over 13 amino acids. Deletions cut 6 bases from V and 5 bases from J, with 13 bases between. CDR3 in amino acids: CASRAGGATEAFF. Here the CDR3 DNA reads TGTGCCAGCAGGGCGGGGGGGGCAACTGAAGCTTTCTTT.

The gene calls are TRBV9 and TRBJ1-1; tentative D call: TRBD1 (6 bases). With 3 bases removed from V and 0 bases from J, the gap between germline ends came to 12 bases. CDR3 length: 15 residues. The germline gives CDR1 SGDLS, CDR2 YYNGEE. This CDR3 is CASSAQGMLNTEAFF. For the CDR3, the DNA is TGTGCCAGCAGCGCCCAGGGGATGTTGAACACTGAAGCTTTCTTT.

The chain has TRBV5-4 and TRBJ2-1, with 7 bases matching TRBD2. The CDR3 contains 16 residues. CDR1 and CDR2 from the germline V gene are SGHNT and YYREEE (reference sequence). Trimming took 1 base from V and 9 from J; bases not matched to a gene: 13. CDR3: CASSLFLAGPPGEQFF. The CDR3 DNA is TGTGCCAGCAGCTTGTTTTTAGCGGGCCCCCCTGGTGAGCAGTTCTTC.

The V gene is TRBV15, the J gene TRBJ2-1, with D perhaps TRBD1 (5 bases). This CDR3 region has 13 residues. CDR1 is LNHNV, CDR2 YYDKDF, per germline (reference sequence). Trimming removed 5 bases at V and 3 bases at J, with 8 bases between. CDR3 protein: CATSVQDYNEQFF. The CDR3 nucleotides are TGTGCCACCAGCGTACAGGACTACAATGAGCAGTTCTTC.

The J gene is TRBJ2-3, the V gene TRBV7-3; 7 bases align to TRBD1. This CDR3 spans 16 amino acids. The germline V gene encodes CDR1 SGHTA and CDR2 FQGTGA. J was trimmed by 3 bases and V by 4 bases; bases with no gene match: 10. CDR3 sequence (DNA): TGTGCCAGCAGCTCCCTCTCGGACAGGTATACAGATACGCAGTATTTT. Its translation is CASSSLSDRYTDTQYF. Combining the CDR3 with reference TRBV7-3 and TRBJ2-3 gives the whole variable domain GAGVSQTPSNKVTEKGKYVELRCDPISGHTALYWYRQSLGQGPEFLIYFQGTGAADDSGLPNDRFFAVRPEGSVSTLKIQRTERGDSAVYLCASSSLSDRYTDTQYFGPGTRLTVL.

The genes are TRBV9 and TRBJ2-2; 13 bases are shared with TRBD2. Germline assignment: CDR1 SGDLS and CDR2 YYNGEE. V shed 2 bases and J 3 bases; nucleotides not matched to a gene: 4. The CDR3 runs 17 residues. CDR3: CASSVGLAGAHTGELFF. The CDR3 DNA is TGTGCCAGCAGCGTCGGACTAGCGGGAGCGCACACCGGGGAGCTGTTTTTT.

This chain joins TRBV19 and TRBJ2-2; D possibly corresponds to TRBD2 (7 bases). CDR1 is LNHDA, CDR2 SQIVND, per germline (reference sequence). The CDR3 covers 14 residues. V gave up 4 bases and J gave up 6 bases, with 12 bases separating them. The CDR3 sequence: CASSSGGWSGELFF. The DNA of the CDR3 is TGTGCCAGTAGTAGCGGGGGCTGGTCCGGGGAGCTGTTTTTT.

This chain connects TRBV27 to TRBJ2-3; TRBD1 matches 9 bases. CDR1 and CDR2 from the germline V gene are MNHEY and SMNVEV (reference sequence). The CDR3 is 15 residues long. The trim removed 1 base at V and 3 bases at J, leaving 2 bases unmatched. The CDR3 DNA reads TGTGCCAGCAGTTTATGGGGACAGGGTACAGATACGCAGTATTTT. Translated, it gives CASSLWGQGTDTQYF.

The CDR3 DNA follows: TGTGCCAGCCTCTCGGGGGCCTACGAGCAGTACTTC. This sequence encodes CASLSGAYEQYF. The rearrangement uses TRBV19 and TRBJ2-7, with D perhaps matching TRBD2 (6 bases). CDR1 is LNHDA and CDR2 is SQIVND in the germline V gene (reference sequence). The V end lost 9 bases, the J end lost 2 bases, and 11 bases lay between the germline ends. CDR3 size: 12 residues. Full variable domain (missing parts from reference TRBV19 and TRBJ2-7): DGGITQSPKYLFRKEGQNVTLSCEQNLNHDAMYWYRQDPGQGLRLIYYSQIVNDFQKGDIAEGYSVSREKKESFPLTVTSAQKNPTAFYLCASLSGAYEQYFGPGTRLTVT.

The rearrangement uses TRBV30 and TRBJ1-4; 7 bases map to TRBD1. V gave up 1 base and J gave up 4 bases; unmatched junction bases: 9. Germline values: CDR1 GTSNPN, CDR2 SVGIG (reference sequence). The CDR3 length is 16 residues. The CDR3 spells CAWSEDAGGGNEKLFF. In DNA form, the CDR3 reads TGTGCCTGGAGTGAGGATGCAGGGGGTGGTAATGAAAAACTGTTTTTT. The variable domain in full, with the rest retrieved from reference TRBV30 and TRBJ1-4, is SQTIHQWPATLVQPVGSPLSLECTVEGTSNPNLYWYRQAAGRGLQLLFYSVGIGQISSEVPQNLSASRPQDRQFILSSKKLLLSDSGFYLCAWSEDAGGGNEKLFFGSGTQLSVL.